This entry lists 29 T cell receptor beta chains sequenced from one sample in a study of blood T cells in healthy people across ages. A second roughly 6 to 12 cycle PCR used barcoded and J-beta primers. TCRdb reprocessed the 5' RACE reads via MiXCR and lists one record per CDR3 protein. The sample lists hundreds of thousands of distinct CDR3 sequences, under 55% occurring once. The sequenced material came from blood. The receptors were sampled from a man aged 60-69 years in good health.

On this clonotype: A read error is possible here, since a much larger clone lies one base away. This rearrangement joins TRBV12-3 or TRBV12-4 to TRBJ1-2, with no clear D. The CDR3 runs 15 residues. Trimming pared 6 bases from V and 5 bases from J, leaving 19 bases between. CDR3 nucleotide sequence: TGTGCCAGCAGCCCAACTGGCCGGGAGAGTTATGGCTACACCTTC. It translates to CASSPTGRESYGYTF.

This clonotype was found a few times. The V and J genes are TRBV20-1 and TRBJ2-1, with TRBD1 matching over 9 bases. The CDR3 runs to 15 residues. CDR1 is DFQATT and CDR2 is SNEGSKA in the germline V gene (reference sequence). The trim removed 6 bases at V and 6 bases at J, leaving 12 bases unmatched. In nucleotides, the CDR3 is TGCAGTGCGGGAGGGGGGACAGGGTATTTCAATGAGCAGTTCTTC. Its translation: CSAGGGTGYFNEQFF.

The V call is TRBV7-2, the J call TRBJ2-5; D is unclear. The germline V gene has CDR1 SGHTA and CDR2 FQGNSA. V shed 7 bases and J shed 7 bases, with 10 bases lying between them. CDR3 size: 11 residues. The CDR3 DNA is TGTGCCAGCACCGGCGAAGTGACCCAGTACTTC. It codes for CASTGEVTQYF.

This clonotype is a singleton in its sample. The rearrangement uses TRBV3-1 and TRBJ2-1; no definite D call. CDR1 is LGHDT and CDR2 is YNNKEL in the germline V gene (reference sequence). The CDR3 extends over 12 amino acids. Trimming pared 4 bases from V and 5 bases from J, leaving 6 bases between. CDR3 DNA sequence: TGTGCCAGCAGCCTAACGAACAATGAGCAGTTCTTC. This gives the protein CASSLTNNEQFF.

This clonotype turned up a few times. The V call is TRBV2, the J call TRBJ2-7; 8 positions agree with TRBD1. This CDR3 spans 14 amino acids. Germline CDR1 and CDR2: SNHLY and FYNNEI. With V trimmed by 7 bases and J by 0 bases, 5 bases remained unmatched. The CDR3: CASKRTGSSYEQYF. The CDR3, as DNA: TGTGCCAGCAAGCGGACAGGGAGCTCCTACGAGCAGTACTTC. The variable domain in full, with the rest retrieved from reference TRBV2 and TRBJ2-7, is EPEVTQTPSHQVTQMGQEVILRCVPISNHLYFYWYRQILGQKVEFLVSFYNNEISEKSEIFDDQFSVERPDGSNFTLKIRSTKLEDSAMYFCASKRTGSSYEQYFGPGTRLTVT.

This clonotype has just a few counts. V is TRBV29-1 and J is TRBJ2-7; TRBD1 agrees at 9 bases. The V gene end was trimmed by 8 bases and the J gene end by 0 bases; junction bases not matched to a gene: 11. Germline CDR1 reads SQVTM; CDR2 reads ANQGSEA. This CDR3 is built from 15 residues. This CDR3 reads CSTLGSGQGSYEQYF. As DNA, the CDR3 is TGCAGCACTCTGGGTTCGGGACAGGGCTCCTACGAGCAGTACTTC.

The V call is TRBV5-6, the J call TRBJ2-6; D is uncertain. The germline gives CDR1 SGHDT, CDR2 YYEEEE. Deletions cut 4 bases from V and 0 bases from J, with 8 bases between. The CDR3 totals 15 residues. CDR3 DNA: TGTGCCAGCAGCCCCGCGGACTCTGGGGCCAACGTCCTGACTTTC. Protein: CASSPADSGANVLTF.

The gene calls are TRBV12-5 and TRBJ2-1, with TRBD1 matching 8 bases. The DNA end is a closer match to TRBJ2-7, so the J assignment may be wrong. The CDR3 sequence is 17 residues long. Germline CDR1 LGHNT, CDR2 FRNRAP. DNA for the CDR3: TGTGCTAGTGGTTTGGTATTAACAGGGGGTACCTACAATGAGCAGTACTTC. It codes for CASGLVLTGGTYNEQYF.

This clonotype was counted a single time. The CDR3 sequence is CASPAGVDTGELFF. For the CDR3, the DNA is TGTGCCAGCCCCGCGGGGGTAGATACCGGGGAGCTGTTTTTT. V and J are TRBV7-9 and TRBJ2-2; 7 positions agree with TRBD2. J lost 5 bases, V lost 8 bases, and 8 bases had no gene match. The V gene's germline CDR1 is SEHNR and CDR2 FQNEAQ (reference sequence). This CDR3 contains 14 residues. Variable domain in full (rest from reference TRBV7-9 and TRBJ2-2): DTGVSQNPRHKITKRGQNVTFRCDPISEHNRLYWYRQTLGQGPEFLTYFQNEAQLEKSRLLSDRFSAERPKGSFSTLEIQRTEQGDSAMYLCASPAGVDTGELFFGEGSRLTVL.

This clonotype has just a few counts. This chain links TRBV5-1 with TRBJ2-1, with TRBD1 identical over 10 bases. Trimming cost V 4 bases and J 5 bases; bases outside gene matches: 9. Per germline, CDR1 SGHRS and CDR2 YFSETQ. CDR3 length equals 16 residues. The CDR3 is CASSGQGTGVHNEQFF. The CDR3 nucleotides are TGCGCCAGCAGCGGTCAGGGGACAGGGGTCCACAATGAGCAGTTCTTC.

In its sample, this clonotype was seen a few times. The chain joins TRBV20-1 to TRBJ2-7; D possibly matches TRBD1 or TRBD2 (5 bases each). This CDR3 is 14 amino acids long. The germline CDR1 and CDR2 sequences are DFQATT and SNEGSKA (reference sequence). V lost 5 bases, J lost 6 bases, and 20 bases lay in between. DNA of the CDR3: TGCAGTGCTCCACTTAGTGGGGGAAGGTCCGAGCAGTACTTC. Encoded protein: CSAPLSGGRSEQYF.

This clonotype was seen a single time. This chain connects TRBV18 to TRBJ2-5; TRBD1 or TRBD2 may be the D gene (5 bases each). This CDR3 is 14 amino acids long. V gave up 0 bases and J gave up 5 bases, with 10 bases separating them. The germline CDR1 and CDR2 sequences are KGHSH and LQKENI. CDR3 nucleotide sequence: TGTGCCAGCTCACCACCGTGGGGGTTGGAGACCCAGTACTTC. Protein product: CASSPPWGLETQYF.

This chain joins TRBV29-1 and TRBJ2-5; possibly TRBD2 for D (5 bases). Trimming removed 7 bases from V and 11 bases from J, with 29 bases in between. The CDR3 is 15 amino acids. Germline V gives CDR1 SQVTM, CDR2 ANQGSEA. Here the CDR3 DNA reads TGCAGCGCCCCCGGGCTAGCCAGCTACACGGATGAGCAGTACTTC. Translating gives CSAPGLASYTDEQYF.

Here the CDR3 reads CASRSGGRYEQYF. CDR3 coding DNA: TGTGCCAGCCGATCGGGGGGGCGATATGAGCAGTACTTC. The chain employs TRBV28 and TRBJ2-7, with 8 bases that match TRBD2. CDR3 length: 13 residues. The V segment lost 8 bases and the J segment 7 bases; nucleotides outside the gene matches: 10. Germline loops: CDR1 MDHEN, CDR2 SYDVKM.

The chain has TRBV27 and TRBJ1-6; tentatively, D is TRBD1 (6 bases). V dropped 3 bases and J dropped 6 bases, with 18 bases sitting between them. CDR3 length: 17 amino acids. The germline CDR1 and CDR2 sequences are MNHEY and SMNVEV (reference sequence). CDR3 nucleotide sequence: TGTGCCAGCAGTTTTTCAGGGGCTTTGGGGCCTAATTCACCCCTCCACTTT. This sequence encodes CASSFSGALGPNSPLHF.

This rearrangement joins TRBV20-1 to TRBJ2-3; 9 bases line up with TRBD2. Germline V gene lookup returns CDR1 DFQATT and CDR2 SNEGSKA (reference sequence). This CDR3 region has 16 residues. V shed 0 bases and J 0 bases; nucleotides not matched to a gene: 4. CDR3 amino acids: CSARDPAGGSTDTQYF. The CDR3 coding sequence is TGCAGTGCTAGAGATCCCGCGGGGGGGAGCACAGATACGCAGTATTTT.

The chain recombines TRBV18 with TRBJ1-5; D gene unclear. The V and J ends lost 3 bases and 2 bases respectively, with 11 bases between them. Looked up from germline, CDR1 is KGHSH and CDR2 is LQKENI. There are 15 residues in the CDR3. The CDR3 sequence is CASSPEGWGNQPQHF. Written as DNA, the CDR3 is TGTGCCAGCTCACCGGAGGGTTGGGGCAATCAGCCCCAGCATTTT.

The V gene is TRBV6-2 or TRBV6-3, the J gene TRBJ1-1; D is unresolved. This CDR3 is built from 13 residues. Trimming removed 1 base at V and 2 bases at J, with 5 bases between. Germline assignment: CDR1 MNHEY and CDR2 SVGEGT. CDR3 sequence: CASSYLGNTEAFF. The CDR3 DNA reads TGTGCCAGCAGTTACTTGGGTAACACTGAAGCTTTCTTT.

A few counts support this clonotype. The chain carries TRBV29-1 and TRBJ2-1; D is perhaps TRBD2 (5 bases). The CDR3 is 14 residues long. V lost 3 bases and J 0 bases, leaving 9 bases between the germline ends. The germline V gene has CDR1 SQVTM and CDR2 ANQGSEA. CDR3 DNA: TGCAGCGTTGATTCGGGGAGCTCCTACAATGAGCAGTTCTTC. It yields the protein CSVDSGSSYNEQFF.

The CDR3 region is CASSVVAGGEAFF. CDR3 DNA: TGTGCCAGCAGCGTAGTGGCAGGGGGAGAAGCTTTCTTT. The chain carries TRBV9 and TRBJ1-1; 7 bases map to TRBD1. The CDR3 length is 13 residues. The junction had 4 bases not matched to a gene; V was cut back by 0 bases and J by 8 bases. Germline values: CDR1 SGDLS, CDR2 YYNGEE.

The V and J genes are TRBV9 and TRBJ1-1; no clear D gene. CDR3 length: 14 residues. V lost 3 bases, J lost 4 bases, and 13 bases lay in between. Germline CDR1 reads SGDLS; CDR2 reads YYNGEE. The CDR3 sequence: CASSARFGGTEAFF. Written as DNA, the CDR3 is TGTGCCAGCAGCGCCCGGTTTGGTGGCACTGAAGCTTTCTTT. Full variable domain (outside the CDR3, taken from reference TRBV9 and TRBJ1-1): DSGVTQTPKHLITATGQRVTLRCSPRSGDLSVYWYQQSLDQGLQFLIQYYNGEERAKGNILERFSAQQFPDLHSELNLSSLELGDSALYFCASSARFGGTEAFFGQGTRLTVV.

In DNA, the CDR3 is TGCAGTGCTAGAGATATCAACTACGAGCAGTACTTC. This codes for CSARDINYEQYF. The chain recombines TRBV20-1 with TRBJ2-5, with unresolved D. Gene TRBJ2-7 matches the end of the DNA better, so the J call may be wrong. Germline V gene lookup returns CDR1 DFQATT and CDR2 SNEGSKA (reference sequence). This CDR3 region has 12 residues.

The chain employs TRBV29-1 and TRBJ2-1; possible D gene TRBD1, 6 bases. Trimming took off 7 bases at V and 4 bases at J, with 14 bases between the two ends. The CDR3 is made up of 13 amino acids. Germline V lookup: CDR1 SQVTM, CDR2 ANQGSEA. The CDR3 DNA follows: TGCAGCGGGGCGAAACAGGGTTACAATGAGCAGTTCTTC. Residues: CSGAKQGYNEQFF.

The CDR3 loop reads CASSSSVGRANYGYTF. The CDR3 nucleotides read TGTGCCAGCAGCTCCTCAGTCGGCAGAGCTAACTATGGCTACACCTTC. The chain is built from TRBV7-6 and TRBJ1-2, with unresolved D. Germline V CDR1 and CDR2: SGHVS, FNYEAQ. This CDR3 contains 16 residues. The germline V and J ends were trimmed by 4 bases and 0 bases, with 15 bases remaining between them.

CDR3 loop: CASRGLAGVIAWELFF. The CDR3 DNA is TGTGCCAGCAGGGGACTAGCGGGGGTAATTGCCTGGGAGCTGTTTTTT. V and J are TRBV2 and TRBJ2-2; 14 bases agree with TRBD2. V shed 6 bases, J shed 9 bases, and the junction held 9 bases outside the gene matches. The CDR3 consists of 16 residues. Germline V gene lookup returns CDR1 SNHLY and CDR2 FYNNEI.

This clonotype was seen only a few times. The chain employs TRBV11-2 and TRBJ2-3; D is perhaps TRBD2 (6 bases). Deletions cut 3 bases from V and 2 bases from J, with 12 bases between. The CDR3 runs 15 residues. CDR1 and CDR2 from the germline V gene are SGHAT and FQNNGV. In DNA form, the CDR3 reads TGTGCCAGCAGCTTGTGGGGGGTACCCACAGATACGCAGTATTTT. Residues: CASSLWGVPTDTQYF.

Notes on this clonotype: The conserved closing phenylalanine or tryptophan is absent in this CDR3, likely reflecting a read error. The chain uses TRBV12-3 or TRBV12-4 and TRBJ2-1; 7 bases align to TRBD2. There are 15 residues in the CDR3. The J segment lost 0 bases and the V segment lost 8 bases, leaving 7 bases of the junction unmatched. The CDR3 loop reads CASGGGTGSYNEQFL. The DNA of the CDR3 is TGTGCCAGCGGGGGGGGGACCGGCTCCTACAATGAGCAGTTCTTA.

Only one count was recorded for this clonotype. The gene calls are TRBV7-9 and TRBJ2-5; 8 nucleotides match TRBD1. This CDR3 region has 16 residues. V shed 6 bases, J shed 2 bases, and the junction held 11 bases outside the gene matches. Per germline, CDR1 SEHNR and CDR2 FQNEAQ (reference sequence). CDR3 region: CASSSRIGQGQETQYF. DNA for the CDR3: TGTGCCAGCAGTTCCCGCATCGGACAGGGACAAGAGACCCAGTACTTC.

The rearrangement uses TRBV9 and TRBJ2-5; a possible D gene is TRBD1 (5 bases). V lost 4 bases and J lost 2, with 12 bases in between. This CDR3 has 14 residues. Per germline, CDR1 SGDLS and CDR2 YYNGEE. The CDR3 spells CASSPLGQQETQYF. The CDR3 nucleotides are TGTGCCAGCAGCCCCCTGGGGCAGCAAGAGACCCAGTACTTC.